The entry below describes one T cell receptor beta chain. The data are from a study of blood T cell repertoires in COVID-19. About the research overall: Sample material is recorded as cDNA or gDNA derived from T cells, B-cell-depleted T cells, or PBMCs.

Source study methods: Quantification of nucleated cells was approximated via reference gene primer amplification. Profiling relied on immunoSEQ multiplex PCR, and the TCRdb table lists in-frame clones only, not all of them. The V and J calls and clone size were taken over from that table, and D and trimming were inferred from the DNA. The sample carries about 180,000 clones, around 85% recorded once. Seattle's enrolled individuals joined amid active infection and were then monitored longitudinally. The CDR3 runs to 13 residues. The germline V and J ends were trimmed by 3 bases and 3 bases, with 8 bases remaining between them. Germline V CDR1 and CDR2: SGHAT, FQNNGV.

Source material: peripheral blood. This receptor was taken from a person aged 65 to 85 with COVID-19, enrolled during active disease. This chain uses TRBV11-2 with TRBJ1-1, with D possibly being TRBD1 (5 bases). The CDR3 region is CASSFSGDTEAFF. The DNA for the CDR3 is TGTGCCAGCAGCTTTTCGGGGGACACTGAAGCTTTCTTT.